These 31 T cell receptor beta chains share one sample of origin, sequenced in a study of blood T cell repertoires in COVID-19. The data were produced by immunoSEQ multiplex PCR, yet TCRdb's version contains in-frame clones alone and is incomplete. Of more than 150,000 clones listed, 80% to 90% are singletons. The specimen sequenced was peripheral blood. The receptors stem from a woman between 50 and 59 years old with acute or convalescent COVID-19.

The V gene is TRBV7-9, the J gene TRBJ1-2, with D possibly TRBD1 on 6 matching bases. The CDR3 has 15 amino acids. Germline V CDR1 and CDR2: SEHNR, FQNEAQ (reference sequence). Deletions cut 5 bases from V and 4 bases from J, with 17 bases between. In DNA, the CDR3 is TGTGCCAGCAGCACCTGGGGGGGGGCCCTCTATGGCTACACCTTC. Encoded protein: CASSTWGGALYGYTF.

J is TRBJ1-5 and V is TRBV19; D is undetermined. Trimming cost V 5 bases and J 0 bases, with 11 bases left between them. The CDR3 extends over 15 amino acids. Germline V gene lookup returns CDR1 LNHDA and CDR2 SQIVND (reference sequence). The DNA of the CDR3 is TGTGCCAGTAGTGCGGTACCTTATAGCAATCAGCCCCAGCATTTT. Its protein is CASSAVPYSNQPQHF.

The chain carries TRBV7-3 and TRBJ2-1; TRBD2 aligns across 13 bases. CDR3 length: 16 amino acids. CDR1 SGHTA and CDR2 FQGTGA come from the germline V gene. The trim removed 5 bases at V and 5 bases at J, leaving 6 bases unmatched. Here the CDR3 reads CASSLWTSGGNNEQFF. The DNA of the CDR3 is TGTGCCAGCAGCCTTTGGACTAGCGGGGGTAACAATGAGCAGTTCTTC.

In this sample, this clone turned up a few times. V and J are TRBV27 and TRBJ1-5; D call uncertain. The V end lost 2 bases, the J end lost 6 bases, and 8 bases lay between the germline ends. Germline CDR1 and CDR2: MNHEY and SMNVEV (reference sequence). The CDR3 spans 13 residues. The chain's CDR3 is CASSLTPVQPQHF. The CDR3, as DNA: TGTGCCAGCAGTTTAACGCCGGTTCAGCCCCAGCATTTT.

V usage is TRBV7-2 and J usage is TRBJ1-1, with 7 bases identical to TRBD1. J gave up 4 bases and V 5 bases, and 7 bases lay outside the gene matches. The length of the CDR3 is 14 residues. Germline lookup yields CDR1 SGHTA and CDR2 FQGNSA. The DNA for the CDR3 is TGTGCCAGCAGCATCCGACAGGGCGGCACTGAAGCTTTCTTT. Its translation: CASSIRQGGTEAFF.

A few counts support this clone. The chain combines TRBV14 with TRBJ2-1, with 11 bases matching TRBD2. V trimming: 4 bases; J trimming: 8 bases; junction bases outside the gene matches: 10. The CDR3 runs 16 residues. CDR1 is SGHDN and CDR2 is FVKESK in the germline V gene. The CDR3 sequence: CASSPMTSGIGDEQFF. The CDR3 DNA reads TGTGCCAGCAGCCCCATGACTAGCGGGATTGGAGATGAGCAGTTCTTC. The variable domain in full, completed from reference TRBV14 and TRBJ2-1, reads EAGVTQFPSHSVIEKGQTVTLRCDPISGHDNLYWYRRVMGKEIKFLLHFVKESKQDESGMPNNRFLAERTGGTYSTLKVQPAELEDSGVYFCASSPMTSGIGDEQFFGPGTRLTVL.

As concerns this clone: Other DNA variants within this sample encode the same CDR3. CDR3 DNA sequence: TGTGCCAGCAGCGCGGGTTTAGCCCCCACAGATACGCAGTATTTT. Protein product: CASSAGLAPTDTQYF. The J gene is TRBJ2-3, the V gene TRBV9; D is undetermined. Between the trimmed V and J ends, which lost 3 bases and 2 bases, there was a span of 13 bases. CDR1 and CDR2 (germline): SGDLS, YYNGEE. The CDR3 has 15 residues.

V gene TRBV4-2 combines with J gene TRBJ2-1, with D possibly TRBD2 on 5 matching bases. Germline V gene lookup returns CDR1 LGHNA and CDR2 YNFKEQ. This CDR3 region has 15 residues. V dropped 1 base and J dropped 6 bases, with 13 bases sitting between them. Here the CDR3 DNA reads TGTGCCAGCAGCCAAGGGGATAGCGTGATCAATGAGCAGTTCTTC. Translating it yields CASSQGDSVINEQFF.

CDR3 DNA sequence: TGTGCCAGCAGGGCGGGACAGAATAATCGGAATCAGCCCCAGCATTTT. It yields the protein CASRAGQNNRNQPQHF. The chain joins TRBV27 to TRBJ1-5; TRBD1 matches at 7 bases. Germline V gene lookup returns CDR1 MNHEY and CDR2 SMNVEV (reference sequence). CDR3 size: 16 residues. V lost 6 bases to trimming and J lost 4 bases; unmatched junction nucleotides: 12.

The chain employs TRBV6-5 and TRBJ1-1; D gene ambiguous. The CDR3 loop spans 12 amino acids. V dropped 7 bases and J dropped 1 base, with 7 bases sitting between them. CDR1 is MNHEY, CDR2 SVGAGI, per germline. The CDR3 here is CASTRENTEAFF. CDR3 bases: TGTGCCAGCACTCGGGAGAACACTGAAGCTTTCTTT.

The genes are TRBV5-4 and TRBJ1-1; D may be TRBD1 (6 bases). Per the germline V gene, CDR1 is SGHNT and CDR2 is YYREEE (reference sequence). The CDR3 is made up of 15 amino acids. V was trimmed by 0 bases and J by 0 bases, leaving 9 bases between them. The CDR3 sequence: CASSLAGGVNTEAFF. CDR3 nucleotide sequence: TGTGCCAGCAGCTTGGCGGGGGGCGTGAACACTGAAGCTTTCTTT.

The rearrangement joins TRBV11-3 to TRBJ2-2; tentatively, D is TRBD2 (5 bases). Trimming removed 2 bases at V and 7 bases at J, with 14 bases between. The CDR3 covers 15 residues. Germline V gene data show CDR1 as SGHNT and CDR2 as YENEEA. The CDR3 DNA reads TGTGCCAGCAGCTTATCCGCTTTCGGGAACGGGGAGCTGTTTTTT. Its translation is CASSLSAFGNGELFF.

V usage is TRBV12-3 or TRBV12-4 and J usage is TRBJ2-5; unclear D gene. Trimming took 5 bases from V and 0 from J, leaving 4 bases between them. The CDR3 has 12 amino acids. CDR3 sequence reads: CASSRYQETQYF. Here the CDR3 DNA reads TGTGCCAGCAGTCGGTACCAAGAGACCCAGTACTTC.

The genes are TRBV7-9 and TRBJ1-2, with D unclear. With 4 bases removed from V and 8 bases from J, the gap between germline ends came to 8 bases. CDR3 length: 11 amino acids. Germline V gene lookup returns CDR1 SEHNR and CDR2 FQNEAQ (reference sequence). CDR3 residues: CASSSVRGYTF. Here the CDR3 DNA reads TGTGCCAGCAGCTCAGTGAGGGGCTACACCTTC.

V and J are TRBV2 and TRBJ2-1, with 14 bases matching TRBD2. V shed 6 bases, J shed 16 bases, and the junction held 2 bases outside the gene matches. This CDR3 region has 11 residues. Germline V CDR1 and CDR2: SNHLY, FYNNEI. CDR3 nucleotide sequence: TGTGCCAGCAGCGGACTAGCGGGAGGATTCTTC. It yields the protein CASSGLAGGFF.

The chain carries TRBV4-2 and TRBJ1-3, with D possibly matching TRBD1 (6 bases). Trimming pared 0 bases from V and 2 bases from J, leaving 8 bases between. There are 15 residues in the CDR3. The germline gives CDR1 LGHNA, CDR2 YNFKEQ. The CDR3 protein is CASSQDQGTGNTIYF. The CDR3, as DNA: TGTGCCAGCAGCCAAGACCAGGGGACTGGAAACACCATATATTTT.

This chain links TRBV2 with TRBJ2-7; 16 bases are a match to TRBD2. V dropped 3 bases and J dropped 3; count of bases not matched to a gene: 5. The CDR3 length is 17 residues. Germline-derived CDR1 and CDR2 are SNHLY and FYNNEI. The CDR3 nucleotides read TGTGCCAGCAGTGAGGGACTAGCGGGGGGGAACCGCTACGAGCAGTACTTC. Translation gives CASSEGLAGGNRYEQYF.

J is TRBJ2-7 and V is TRBV15; TRBD1 might be the D (6 bases). Germline V gene lookup returns CDR1 LNHNV and CDR2 YYDKDF (reference sequence). V gave up 6 bases and J gave up 6 bases, with 15 bases separating them. This CDR3 has 13 residues. CDR3 DNA sequence: TGTGCCACCAGGAACAGGGAGTGGGGCGAGCAGTACTTC. It codes for CATRNREWGEQYF.

The gene calls are TRBV19 and TRBJ2-7; the match to TRBD1 covers 10 bases. V gave up 3 bases and J gave up 2 bases; unmatched junction bases: 7. CDR3 length: 16 amino acids. CDR1 and CDR2 (germline): LNHDA, SQIVND (reference sequence). CDR3 loop: CASSITVGQGAYEQYF. The CDR3 DNA reads TGTGCCAGTAGTATTACCGTAGGACAGGGGGCCTACGAGCAGTACTTC.

By share, this clone ranks as medium-sized (0.01 to 0.1%). V gene TRBV3-1 (or the pseudogene TRBV3-2) combines with J gene TRBJ2-7, with 9 positions matching TRBD2. In germline, CDR1 is LGHDT, CDR2 YNNKEL (reference sequence). The CDR3 totals 11 residues. The CDR3 DNA is TGTGCCAGCAGCCAAGAGTGGACTAGCGCTGTC. Its protein product is CASSQEWTSAV.

This sequence joins TRBV27 and TRBJ2-1; the D is unclear. Germline V gene data show CDR1 as MNHEY and CDR2 as SMNVEV (reference sequence). With 6 bases removed from V and 3 bases from J, the gap between germline ends came to 12 bases. The CDR3 extends over 14 amino acids. The CDR3 spells CASSRPDFYNEQFF. The CDR3 coding sequence is TGTGCCAGCAGCCGCCCCGACTTCTACAATGAGCAGTTCTTC.

This chain uses TRBV7-2 with TRBJ2-5; tentative D call: TRBD2 (6 bases). V lost 3 bases to trimming and J lost 2 bases, with 10 bases between them. This CDR3 comprises 14 residues. The germline CDR1 and CDR2 sequences are SGHTA and FQGNSA. CDR3 DNA: TGTGCCAGCAGCTTGGGGACTGGTCAAGAGACCCAGTACTTC. Translation gives CASSLGTGQETQYF.

The chain combines TRBV5-6 with TRBJ1-2; D is possibly TRBD1 (5 bases). V gave up 4 bases and J gave up 2 bases, with 15 bases separating them. The germline V gene has CDR1 SGHDT and CDR2 YYEEEE. The CDR3 has 15 residues. Written as DNA, the CDR3 is TGTGCCAGCAGCCCACCGGGGGACTTAAACTATGGCTACACCTTC. Amino acid sequence: CASSPPGDLNYGYTF. The full variable domain, completed using reference TRBV5-6 and TRBJ1-2, is DAGVTQSPTHLIKTRGQQVTLRCSPKSGHDTVSWYQQALGQGPQFIFQYYEEEERQRGNFPDRFSGHQFPNYSSELNVNALLLGDSALYLCASSPPGDLNYGYTFGSGTRLTVV.

The chain joins TRBV7-9 to TRBJ2-3; TRBD2 matches 12 bases. The germline CDR1 and CDR2 sequences are SEHNR and FQNEAQ (reference sequence). With 2 bases clipped from V and 2 bases from J, the junction kept 2 bases outside the gene matches. This CDR3 contains 16 residues. The CDR3 loop is CASSLLAGGITDTQYF. For the CDR3, the DNA is TGTGCCAGCAGCTTACTAGCGGGAGGGATCACAGATACGCAGTATTTT.

The chain couples TRBV6-6 to TRBJ1-2, with D hard to call. With 0 bases removed from V and 0 bases from J, the gap between germline ends came to 11 bases. The CDR3 is 16 residues long. Germline-derived CDR1 and CDR2 are MNHNY and SVGAGI (reference sequence). CDR3 region: CASSYSVPDSNYGYTF. The CDR3 DNA reads TGTGCCAGCAGTTACTCGGTTCCGGACTCTAACTATGGCTACACCTTC.

The V and J genes are TRBV7-3 and TRBJ1-2; 12 bases agree with TRBD1. The V and J ends lost 2 bases and 4 bases, in that order; junction bases with no gene match: 2. Germline V gene lookup returns CDR1 SGHTA and CDR2 FQGTGA. This CDR3 has 15 residues. The CDR3 reads CASSLGTGGSYGYTF. The DNA for the CDR3 is TGTGCCAGCAGCTTAGGGACAGGGGGCAGCTATGGCTACACCTTC.

CDR3 sequence (DNA): TGTGCCAGCAGCGGACTAGCGGGGTGGGAGACCCAGTACTTC. This codes for CASSGLAGWETQYF. V and J are TRBV14 and TRBJ2-5, with TRBD2 identical over 12 bases. Trimming took 5 bases from V and 5 from J; bases not matched to a gene: 3. CDR1 and CDR2 (germline): SGHDN, FVKESK. The CDR3 length is 14 residues.

The DNA for the CDR3 is TGTGCCAGCAGCTTTCCGGGGGGCGGCTACACCTTC. It yields the protein CASSFPGGGYTF. The rearrangement joins TRBV5-4 to TRBJ1-2, with a tentative D call TRBD1 (6 bases). Trimming removed 2 bases at V and 8 bases at J, with 10 bases between. The length of the CDR3 is 12 residues. Germline V lookup: CDR1 SGHNT, CDR2 YYREEE (reference sequence). The whole variable domain, remainder taken from reference TRBV5-4 and TRBJ1-2, is ETGVTQSPTHLIKTRGQQVTLRCSSQSGHNTVSWYQQALGQGPQFIFQYYREEENGRGNFPPRFSGLQFPNYSSELNVNALELDDSALYLCASSFPGGGYTFGSGTRLTVV.

The chain recombines TRBV24-1 with TRBJ2-3; no firm D call. From germline, CDR1 is KGHDR and CDR2 SFDVKD. The ends were cut back, 7 bases at V and 3 bases at J, with 10 bases in the middle. The CDR3 runs 13 residues. The DNA for the CDR3 is TGTGCCACCAGCCGGTCCCCTACAGATACGCAGTATTTT. It is translated as CATSRSPTDTQYF.

This clone was counted between two and nine times. The chain joins TRBV11-2 to TRBJ1-1; D remains ambiguous. V gave up 1 base and J gave up 3 bases, with 6 bases separating them. The CDR3 covers 13 residues. Germline assignment: CDR1 SGHAT and CDR2 FQNNGV. CDR3 region: CASSLVEDTEAFF. As DNA, the CDR3 is TGTGCCAGCAGCTTAGTTGAGGACACTGAAGCTTTCTTT.

The rearrangement links TRBV2 to TRBJ2-5; 8 bases fit TRBD1. In germline, CDR1 is SNHLY, CDR2 FYNNEI. This CDR3 has 15 residues. V was pared by 4 bases and J by 7 bases, with 11 bases of the junction left unmatched. The CDR3 region has the DNA TGTGCCAGCAGTGGGACAGGGACACCATTGGGGACCCAGTACTTC. Protein product: CASSGTGTPLGTQYF.